This T cell receptor beta chain was captured by sequencing in a study of blood T cells in healthy people across ages. Study-wide results and caveats: Observed TCR beta diversity per million T cells went down as age went up. This fall followed a roughly linear course with age.

For the second PCR, which ran for about 7 to 11 cycles, a sample-barcoded 5' primer and a J-beta primer mix were used. TCRdb used MiXCR to reprocess the 5' RACE reads, holding one entry per CDR3 protein. The sample has about 760,000 distinct CDR3 sequences; approximately 25% are singletons. Total RNA, at least 5 micrograms per sample, was extracted from PBMCs. This clonotype was counted between two and nine times. Its antigen is unknown. CDR1 is SGHRS and CDR2 is YFSETQ in the germline V gene. The CDR3 is 13 residues long. V was clipped by 7 bases and J by 0 bases, with 10 bases between them. These data were likewise used in another study, on T cells of mothers and their children.

The sequence was obtained from a boy younger than 18 in good health. Sequencing was done on a sample of blood. The chain links TRBV5-1 to TRBJ2-5; D gene ambiguous. The CDR3 loop is CASLSTDQETQYF. Written as DNA, the CDR3 is TGCGCCAGCCTATCTACGGACCAAGAGACCCAGTACTTC.